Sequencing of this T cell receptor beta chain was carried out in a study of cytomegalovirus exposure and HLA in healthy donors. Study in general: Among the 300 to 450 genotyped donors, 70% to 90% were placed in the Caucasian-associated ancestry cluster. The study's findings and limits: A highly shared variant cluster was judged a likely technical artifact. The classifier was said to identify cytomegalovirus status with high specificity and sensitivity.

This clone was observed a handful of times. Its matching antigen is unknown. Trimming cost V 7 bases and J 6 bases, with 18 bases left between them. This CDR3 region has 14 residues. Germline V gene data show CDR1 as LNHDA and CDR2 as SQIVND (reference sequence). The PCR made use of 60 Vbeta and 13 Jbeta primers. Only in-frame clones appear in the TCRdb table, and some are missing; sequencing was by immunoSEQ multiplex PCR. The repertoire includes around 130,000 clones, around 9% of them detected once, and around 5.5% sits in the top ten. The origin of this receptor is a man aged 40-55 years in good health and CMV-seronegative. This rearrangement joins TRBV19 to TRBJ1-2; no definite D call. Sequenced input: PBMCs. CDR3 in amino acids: CASNYAAEMNGYTF. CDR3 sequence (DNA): TGTGCCAGTAACTACGCCGCAGAGATGAATGGCTACACCTTC.